This T cell receptor beta chain was retrieved from a study of long-term antiretroviral therapy in people with HIV. Findings and limits, study-wide: Clones that expanded before ART (that is, prior to treatment) dominated the repertoire at all time points.

On this clone itself: Its target is not known.

Sequencing used immunoSEQ v3.0 at survey level. Sequencing aimed at roughly 40,000-55,000 T-cell genomes per sample. The repertoire was sequenced with immunoSEQ multiplex PCR; TCRdb's copy has only in-frame clones and lacks some. The repertoire holds 14,000 or so clones, with about three quarters as singletons. Participants who had HIV were, without exception, treated in the United States. CDR3 length: 15 amino acids. V lost 3 bases, J lost 3 bases, and 6 bases stayed unmatched. Germline V gene lookup returns CDR1 SEHNR and CDR2 FQNEAQ (reference sequence). This TCR was recovered from a man aged 40-49 years with HIV. The sequences come from unsorted PBMCs, collected 1.3 years before starting antiretroviral therapy. The rearrangement joins TRBV7-9 to TRBJ2-3; the match to TRBD2 covers 7 bases. CDR3 residues: CASSFWTSLTDTQYF. The DNA for the CDR3 is TGTGCCAGCAGCTTTTGGACTAGTTTGACAGATACGCAGTATTTT.